Listed here are 28 T cell receptor beta chains from one sample, sequenced in a study of control samples from healthy donors and cancer patients. The table came from immunoSEQ multiplex PCR; TCRdb's copy has only in-frame clones and leaves some out. The top ten hold 25% to 30% of the sample, which has some 11,000 clones, around 94% seen once. The sequenced sample was PBMCs. The receptors here all came from a man aged 65 to 79 with head and neck cancer.

This chain links TRBV12-3 or TRBV12-4 with TRBJ1-1; D gene ambiguous. The CDR3 length is 13 residues. Trimming took off 3 bases at V and 2 bases at J, with 7 bases between the two ends. This CDR3 is CASSFRLNTEAFF. CDR3 coding DNA: TGTGCCAGCAGTTTCAGGCTTAACACTGAAGCTTTCTTT.

In its sample, this clone was seen once. CDR3 residues: CASSQSPSASGRTYEQYF. The CDR3 DNA follows: TGCGCCAGCAGTCAATCTCCATCGGCTAGCGGGAGAACCTACGAGCAGTACTTC. The chain uses TRBV23-1 and TRBJ2-7; 10 bases fit TRBD2. TRBV23-1 is filed as an ORF, its function uncertain. The V gene end was trimmed by 0 bases and the J gene end by 2 bases; junction bases not matched to a gene: 10. The CDR3 runs 18 residues.

The V gene is TRBV5-8, the J gene TRBJ1-2; D call uncertain. V was shortened by 1 base and J by 1 base, with 8 bases between the two germline ends. The V gene's germline CDR1 is SGHTS and CDR2 YDEGEE. The CDR3 runs to 14 residues. CDR3: CASSLRRDNYGYTF. The CDR3 DNA follows: TGTGCCAGCAGCTTGAGGCGGGATAACTATGGCTACACCTTC.

The chain recombines TRBV24-1 with TRBJ1-2; 10 bases agree with TRBD1. After removal of 5 bases from V and 4 bases from J, the junction contained 15 bases not matched to a gene. The CDR3 covers 18 residues. Germline V CDR1 and CDR2: KGHDR, SFDVKD. CDR3 amino acids: CATSVRQGAVSPSYGYTF. CDR3 in DNA: TGTGCCACCAGTGTCCGACAGGGGGCGGTATCCCCAAGCTATGGCTACACCTTC.

This clone came up once. The CDR3 DNA reads as TGTGCCAGCAGTGACCCAAATCAGCCCCAGCATTTT. Its protein is CASSDPNQPQHF. The rearrangement links TRBV6-2 or TRBV6-3 to TRBJ1-5; D gene uncertain. CDR3 length equals 12 residues. V lost 5 bases and J 4 bases, leaving 6 bases between the germline ends. Germline CDR1 MNHEY, CDR2 SVGEGT.

This clone was recorded only once. The J gene is TRBJ2-5, the V gene TRBV18; no definite D call. This CDR3 has 14 residues. With 6 bases removed from V and 2 bases from J, the gap between germline ends came to 13 bases. Looked up from germline, CDR1 is KGHSH and CDR2 is LQKENI. In nucleotides, the CDR3 is TGTGCCAGCTCGGACCTCGCGATGCAAGAGACCCAGTACTTC. It yields the protein CASSDLAMQETQYF.

This sequence joins TRBV3-1 (or the pseudogene TRBV3-2) and TRBJ2-2, with D unresolved. This CDR3 has 13 residues. Germline loops: CDR1 LGHDT, CDR2 YNNKEL (reference sequence). V was cut by 2 bases and J by 7 bases, with 8 bases left in between. DNA for the CDR3: TGTGCCAGCAGCCAATTGAGTGACGGGGAGCTGTTTTTT. Protein product: CASSQLSDGELFF.

This chain joins TRBV7-9 and TRBJ2-7; 10 nucleotides match TRBD2. Germline-derived CDR1 and CDR2 are SEHNR and FQNEAQ (reference sequence). V shed 5 bases and J 0 bases; nucleotides not matched to a gene: 4. This CDR3 has 15 residues. The CDR3 reads CASSPSGGSSYEQYF. Here the CDR3 DNA reads TGTGCCAGCAGCCCTAGCGGGGGAAGCTCCTACGAGCAGTACTTC.

The rearrangement joins TRBV5-4 to TRBJ2-3, with D possibly called TRBD1 or TRBD2 (5 bases each). Trimming pared 4 bases from V and 3 bases from J, leaving 15 bases between. The CDR3 has 15 residues. Germline V CDR1 and CDR2: SGHNT, YYREEE (reference sequence). The CDR3, as DNA: TGTGCCAGCAGCCCCTCGCGAGGGGTTACAGATACGCAGTATTTT. Amino acid sequence: CASSPSRGVTDTQYF.

The V and J genes are TRBV29-1 and TRBJ2-3, with TRBD1 matching 8 bases. CDR1 and CDR2 from the germline V gene are SQVTM and ANQGSEA. The junction had 4 bases not matched to a gene; V was cut back by 7 bases and J by 4 bases. The CDR3 contains 12 residues. CDR3 bases: TGCAGCGCGCAGGGGGCCGCAGATACGCAGTATTTT. Its translation is CSAQGAADTQYF.

This clone was seen only once. J is TRBJ2-7 and V is TRBV6-5; D may be TRBD2 (6 bases). Trimming cost V 3 bases and J 9 bases, with 18 bases left between them. The CDR3 totals 14 residues. CDR1 is MNHEY, CDR2 SVGAGI, per germline. The chain's CDR3 is CASSYSREWPGQYF. The CDR3 DNA is TGTGCCAGCAGTTATAGCCGGGAGTGGCCCGGGCAGTACTTC.

The rearrangement joins TRBV6-5 to TRBJ2-1; no firm D call. Trimming removed 6 bases at V and 9 bases at J, with 15 bases between. Per the germline V gene, CDR1 is MNHEY and CDR2 is SVGAGI. The CDR3 runs to 13 residues. CDR3 bases: TGTGCCAGCAGCTCGCTGGGTTGGGGTGAGCAGTTCTTC. It is translated as CASSSLGWGEQFF.

This rearrangement joins TRBV6-1 to TRBJ2-3, with D perhaps matching TRBD1 or TRBD2 (5 bases each). Germline values: CDR1 MNHNS, CDR2 SASEGT. Trimming pared 2 bases from V and 8 bases from J, leaving 11 bases between. The CDR3 runs 13 residues. Here the CDR3 DNA reads TGTGCCAGCAGTGAATTCGGGGCCGGTACGCAGTATTTT. Its protein product is CASSEFGAGTQYF.

The CDR3 DNA reads as TGCGCCAGCAAGTCAGAGCCCGGCGGGGATGTAGCTTTCTTT. Residues: CASKSEPGGDVAFF. The chain carries TRBV5-1 and TRBJ1-1; D is unresolved. V lost 6 bases and J 10 bases, leaving 22 bases between the germline ends. Germline CDR1 reads SGHRS; CDR2 reads YFSETQ. This CDR3 contains 14 residues.

The sample holds one count of this clone. The chain joins TRBV18 to TRBJ2-2; D ambiguous. The CDR3 totals 14 residues. CDR1 and CDR2 from the germline V gene are KGHSH and LQKENI. V was shortened by 6 bases and J by 5 bases, with 13 bases between the two germline ends. CDR3 nucleotide sequence: TGTGCCAGCTCCCCGCTGCGGCTAACCGGGGAGCTGTTTTTT. This codes for CASSPLRLTGELFF.

The rearrangement links TRBV18 to TRBJ1-2; D is ambiguous. In germline, CDR1 is KGHSH, CDR2 LQKENI. Trimming shortened V by 3 bases and J by 0 bases, and 14 bases separated the two germline ends. The CDR3 runs 16 residues. DNA for the CDR3: TGTGCCAGCTCACCGCTCTTTTTAGTTCCTAACTATGGCTACACCTTC. This gives the protein CASSPLFLVPNYGYTF.

The chain employs TRBV19 and TRBJ2-6; D possibly corresponds to TRBD2 (6 bases). Trimming cost V 0 bases and J 1 base, with 7 bases left between them. CDR1 and CDR2 from the germline V gene are LNHDA and SQIVND (reference sequence). This CDR3 is 16 amino acids long. The CDR3 nucleotides read TGTGCCAGTAGTATAGAAGGGAGGTCTGGGGCCAACGTCCTGACTTTC. Protein sequence: CASSIEGRSGANVLTF.

The chain couples TRBV10-2 to TRBJ2-1, with 10 nucleotides matching TRBD1. The junction had 8 bases not matched to a gene; V was cut back by 5 bases and J by 4 bases. The germline CDR1 and CDR2 sequences are WSHSY and SAAADI. This CDR3 spans 16 amino acids. CDR3 protein: CASSKRDRGSYNEQFF. DNA of the CDR3: TGCGCCAGCAGTAAACGGGACAGGGGTAGTTACAATGAGCAGTTCTTC.

This chain links TRBV18 with TRBJ2-6; D may be TRBD1 (6 bases). Germline CDR1 reads KGHSH; CDR2 reads LQKENI. V lost 6 bases and J lost 0, with 9 bases in between. The CDR3 has 15 amino acids. CDR3 nucleotides: TGTGCCAGCTCTAGGGGGAGCTCTGGGGCCAACGTCCTGACTTTC. Translated, it gives CASSRGSSGANVLTF. The entire variable domain, with the rest obtained from reference TRBV18 and TRBJ2-6, is as follows: NAGVMQNPRHLVRRRGQEARLRCSPMKGHSHVYWYRQLPEEGLKFMVYLQKENIIDESGMPKERFSAEFPKEGPSILRIQQVVRGDSAAYFCASSRGSSGANVLTFGAGSRLTVL.

This rearrangement joins TRBV4-2 to TRBJ2-2, with 8 positions matching TRBD2. This CDR3 is 19 amino acids long. CDR1 and CDR2 (germline): LGHNA, YNFKEQ. Unmatched junction bases numbered 14, after V lost 0 bases and J lost 5 bases. The CDR3 is CASSQDGHGGGRGTGELFF. CDR3 nucleotide sequence: TGTGCCAGCAGCCAAGATGGCCATGGCGGGGGGCGTGGTACCGGGGAGCTGTTTTTT.

The chain uses TRBV18 and TRBJ2-2; TRBD2 matches 10 bases. The J segment lost 5 bases and the V segment lost 1 base, leaving 7 bases of the junction unmatched. Germline CDR1 KGHSH, CDR2 LQKENI. The CDR3 has 17 residues. The CDR3 DNA sequence: TGTGCCAGCTCACCACGTCTTCTAGCGGGAGAAACCGGGGAGCTGTTTTTT. Translation gives CASSPRLLAGETGELFF.

The V call is TRBV19, the J call TRBJ1-6, with D maybe TRBD1 (6 bases). CDR1 is LNHDA, CDR2 SQIVND, per germline (reference sequence). V lost 5 bases and J 4 bases, leaving 9 bases between the germline ends. The CDR3 extends over 14 amino acids. CDR3 bases: TGTGCCAGTAGTGTACAGGGTTATAATTCACCCCTCCACTTT. This codes for CASSVQGYNSPLHF.

The rearrangement uses TRBV7-9 and TRBJ2-5; D is possibly TRBD1 or TRBD2 (5 bases each). CDR3 length: 17 residues. In germline, CDR1 is SEHNR, CDR2 FQNEAQ (reference sequence). V dropped 1 base and J dropped 2 bases, with 17 bases sitting between them. CDR3 sequence (DNA): TGTGCCAGCAGCTTAGGGCTAAGGAACGAGGGGCAAGAGACCCAGTACTTC. Translated, it gives CASSLGLRNEGQETQYF. The full variable domain, in which reference TRBV7-9 and TRBJ2-5 provide the parts outside the CDR3, is DTGVSQNPRHKITKRGQNVTFRCDPISEHNRLYWYRQTLGQGPEFLTYFQNEAQLEKSRLLSDRFSAERPKGSFSTLEIQRTEQGDSAMYLCASSLGLRNEGQETQYFGPGTRLLVL.

The V call is TRBV5-1, the J call TRBJ1-1, with 10 bases lining up with TRBD1. J lost 5 bases, V lost 1 base, and 2 bases had no gene match. Germline values: CDR1 SGHRS, CDR2 YFSETQ. This CDR3 has 14 residues. CDR3 in DNA: TGCGCCAGCAGCTTGTGGGGACAGGGGACTGAAGCTTTCTTT. Encoded protein: CASSLWGQGTEAFF.

The chain employs TRBV18 and TRBJ2-7, with 9 bases that match TRBD1. Germline V gene sequence: CDR1 KGHSH, CDR2 LQKENI. This CDR3 comprises 15 residues. Unmatched junction bases numbered 2, after V lost 2 bases and J lost 0 bases. CDR3 amino acids: CASSPRQGGSYEQYF. CDR3 nucleotide sequence: TGTGCCAGCTCACCAAGACAGGGGGGCTCCTACGAGCAGTACTTC.

This chain uses TRBV18 with TRBJ2-6; D is unclear. The V end was cut by 2 bases, the J end by 4 bases, with 12 bases between. The CDR3 runs to 16 residues. From germline, CDR1 is KGHSH and CDR2 LQKENI. DNA of the CDR3: TGTGCCAGCTCACCAATCGATATCAGGGGGGCCAACGTCCTGACTTTC. Translating it yields CASSPIDIRGANVLTF.

This chain joins TRBV7-9 and TRBJ1-5; the match to TRBD1 covers 7 bases. The CDR3 extends over 14 amino acids. V lost 5 bases to trimming and J lost 4 bases; unmatched junction nucleotides: 5. CDR1 and CDR2 from the germline V gene are SEHNR and FQNEAQ (reference sequence). The CDR3 DNA sequence: TGTGCCAGCAGCCTAACAGGGGATAATCAGCCCCAGCATTTT. Protein: CASSLTGDNQPQHF.

The chain has TRBV14 and TRBJ2-7, with 8 bases fitting TRBD1. Per the germline V gene, CDR1 is SGHDN and CDR2 is FVKESK. Unmatched junction bases numbered 10, after V lost 1 base and J lost 5 bases. The CDR3 runs 16 residues. The CDR3 DNA is TGTGCCAGCAGCCAAGGTCGTGGGACAGGTAACCACGAGCAGTACTTC. Amino acids: CASSQGRGTGNHEQYF.